The 2 T cell receptor beta chains listed next were all sequenced from one sample in a study of early T cells in non-severe SARS-CoV-2 infection. Each CDR3 protein gets one entry after TCRdb re-called the 5' RACE reads with MiXCR. The table includes approximately 49,000 distinct CDR3 sequences, 10% to 15% detected once. The specimen sequenced was whole blood. The receptors here all came from an adult who was a healthcare worker with PCR-confirmed SARS-CoV-2 infection or an uninfected control (not recorded which).

This clonotype was counted at least ten times. The gene calls are TRBV12-3 or TRBV12-4 and TRBJ1-2; no reliable D call. V dropped 1 base and J dropped 7 bases, with 4 bases sitting between them. CDR3 length: 11 amino acids. Here the CDR3 reads CASSLVGGYTF. DNA for the CDR3: TGTGCCAGCAGTTTAGTCGGTGGCTACACCTTC.

This clonotype was seen a few times. The V and J genes are TRBV5-4 and TRBJ2-2; the D is unclear. CDR3 length: 12 residues. Trimming cost V 2 bases and J 6 bases, with 5 bases left between them. Germline loops: CDR1 SGHNT, CDR2 YYREEE (reference sequence). The CDR3 region is CASSFFPGELFF. The DNA of the CDR3 is TGTGCCAGCAGCTTCTTTCCCGGGGAGCTGTTTTTT.